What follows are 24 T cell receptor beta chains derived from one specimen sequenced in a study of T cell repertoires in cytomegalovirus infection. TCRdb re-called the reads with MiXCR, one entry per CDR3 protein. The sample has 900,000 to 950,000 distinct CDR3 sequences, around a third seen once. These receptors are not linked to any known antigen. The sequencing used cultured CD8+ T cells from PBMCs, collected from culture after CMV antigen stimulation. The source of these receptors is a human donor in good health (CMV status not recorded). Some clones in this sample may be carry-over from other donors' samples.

The CDR3 DNA follows: TGTGCCAGCACGACGGCGGGGGCCCCGTGGGCTTTCTTT. Its translation: CASTTAGAPWAFF. The gene calls are TRBV7-9 and TRBJ1-1, with a weak D call TRBD1 (6 bases). This CDR3 is built from 13 residues. V shed 7 bases and J shed 11 bases, with 20 bases lying between them. Per germline, CDR1 SEHNR and CDR2 FQNEAQ (reference sequence).

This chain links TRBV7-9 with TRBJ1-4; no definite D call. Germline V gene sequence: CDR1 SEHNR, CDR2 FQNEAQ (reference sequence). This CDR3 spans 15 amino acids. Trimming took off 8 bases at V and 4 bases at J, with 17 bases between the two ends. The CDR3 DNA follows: TGTGCCAGCTCCCCTACCGGAGCCGTTAATGAAAAACTGTTTTTT. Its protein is CASSPTGAVNEKLFF.

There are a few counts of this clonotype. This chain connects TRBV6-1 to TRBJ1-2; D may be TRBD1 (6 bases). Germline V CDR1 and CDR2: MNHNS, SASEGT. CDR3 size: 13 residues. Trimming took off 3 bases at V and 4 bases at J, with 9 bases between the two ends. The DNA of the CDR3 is TGTGCCAGCAGTGAGCGGGACACCTATGGCTACACCTTC. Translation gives CASSERDTYGYTF.

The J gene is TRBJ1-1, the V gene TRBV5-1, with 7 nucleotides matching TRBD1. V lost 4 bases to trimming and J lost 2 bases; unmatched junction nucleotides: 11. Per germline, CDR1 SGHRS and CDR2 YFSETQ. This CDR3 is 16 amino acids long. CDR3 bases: TGCGCCAGCAGCCGGAGGGGAGGGGGCATAAACACTGAAGCTTTCTTT. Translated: CASSRRGGGINTEAFF.

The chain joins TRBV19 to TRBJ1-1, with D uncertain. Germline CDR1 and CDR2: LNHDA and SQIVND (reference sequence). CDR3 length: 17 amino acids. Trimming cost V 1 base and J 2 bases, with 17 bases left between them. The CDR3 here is CASSIVLYRPVNTEAFF. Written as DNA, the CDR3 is TGTGCCAGTAGTATAGTATTGTACCGACCCGTAAACACTGAAGCTTTCTTT.

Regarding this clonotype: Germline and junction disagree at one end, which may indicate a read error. The CDR3 is CATSLAAGLYQETQYF. CDR3 nucleotides: TGTGCCACCAGCTTAGCCGCCGGGTTGTACCAAGAGACCCAGTACTTC. The chain has TRBV7-8 and TRBJ2-5; D is unclear. Germline V gives CDR1 SGHVS, CDR2 FQNEAQ. The length of the CDR3 is 16 residues. The full variable domain, its missing parts supplied by reference TRBV7-8 and TRBJ2-5, is GAGVSQSPRYKVAKRGQDVALRCDPISGHVSLFWYQQALGQGPEFLTYFQNEAQLDKSGLPSDRFFAERPEGSVSTLKIQRTQQEDSAVYLCATSLAAGLYQETQYFGPGTRLLVL.

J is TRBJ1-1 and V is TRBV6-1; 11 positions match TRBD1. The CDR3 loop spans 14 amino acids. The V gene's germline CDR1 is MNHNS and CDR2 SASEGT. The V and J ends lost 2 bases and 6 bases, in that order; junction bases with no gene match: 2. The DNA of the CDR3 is TGTGCCAGCAGTGAATTGGGACAGGGGGCTGAAGCTTTCTTT. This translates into CASSELGQGAEAFF.

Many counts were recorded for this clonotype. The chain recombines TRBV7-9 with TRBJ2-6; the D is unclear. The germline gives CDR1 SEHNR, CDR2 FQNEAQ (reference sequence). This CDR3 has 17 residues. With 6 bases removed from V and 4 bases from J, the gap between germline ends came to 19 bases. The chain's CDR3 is CASSEAFRRSGANVLTF. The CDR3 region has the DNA TGTGCCAGCAGTGAGGCCTTTAGGCGGTCCGGGGCCAACGTCCTGACTTTC.

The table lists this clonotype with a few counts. The CDR3 protein is CASSLQSWDIQYF. DNA for the CDR3: TGTGCCAGCAGCTTACAGTCTTGGGACATTCAGTACTTC. The rearrangement links TRBV11-1 to TRBJ2-4; no clear D gene. Germline V gene lookup returns CDR1 SGHAT and CDR2 FQDESV (reference sequence). The CDR3 runs to 13 residues. Trimming pared 2 bases from V and 8 bases from J, leaving 10 bases between. Based on the CDR3 plus reference TRBV11-1 and TRBJ2-4, the full variable domain is EAEVAQSPRYKITEKSQAVAFWCDPISGHATLYWYRQILGQGPELLVQFQDESVVDDSQLPKDRFSAERLKGVDSTLKIQPAELGDSAMYLCASSLQSWDIQYFGAGTRLSVL.

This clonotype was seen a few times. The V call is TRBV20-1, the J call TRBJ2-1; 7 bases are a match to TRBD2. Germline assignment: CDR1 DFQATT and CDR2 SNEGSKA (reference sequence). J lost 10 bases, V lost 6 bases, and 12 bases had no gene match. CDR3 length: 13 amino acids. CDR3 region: CSAGGGTFVEQFF. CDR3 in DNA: TGCAGTGCCGGGGGAGGGACCTTCGTAGAGCAGTTCTTC.

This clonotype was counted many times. CDR3 sequence reads: CASSLYGLAEETQYF. In DNA form, the CDR3 reads TGTGCCAGCAGCTTATACGGACTAGCGGAAGAGACCCAGTACTTC. The V gene is TRBV7-2, the J gene TRBJ2-5, with TRBD2 matching 10 bases. CDR1 and CDR2 (germline): SGHTA, FQGNSA. Losses at the gene ends were 2 bases for V and 3 bases for J; bases not matched to a gene: 3. This CDR3 contains 15 residues. Complete variable domain (other parts from reference TRBV7-2 and TRBJ2-5): GAGVSQSPSNKVTEKGKDVELRCDPISGHTALYWYRQSLGQGLEFLIYFQGNSAPDKSGLPSDRFSAERTGGSVSTLTIQRTQQEDSAVYLCASSLYGLAEETQYFGPGTRLLVL.

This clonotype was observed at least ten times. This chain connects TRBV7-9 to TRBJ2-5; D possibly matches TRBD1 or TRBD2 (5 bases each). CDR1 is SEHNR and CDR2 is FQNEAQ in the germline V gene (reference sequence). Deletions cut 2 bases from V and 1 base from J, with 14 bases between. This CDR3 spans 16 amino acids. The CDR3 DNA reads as TGTGCCAGCAGCTTAAATCCGGGGCCGATCCAAGAGACCCAGTACTTC. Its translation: CASSLNPGPIQETQYF.

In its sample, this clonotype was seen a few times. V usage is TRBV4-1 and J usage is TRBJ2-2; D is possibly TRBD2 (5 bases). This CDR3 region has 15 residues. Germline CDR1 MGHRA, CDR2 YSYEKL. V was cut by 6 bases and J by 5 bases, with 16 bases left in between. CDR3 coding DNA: TGCGCCAGCAGTCCATACTCTACGGGAACCGGGGAGCTGTTTTTT. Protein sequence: CASSPYSTGTGELFF.

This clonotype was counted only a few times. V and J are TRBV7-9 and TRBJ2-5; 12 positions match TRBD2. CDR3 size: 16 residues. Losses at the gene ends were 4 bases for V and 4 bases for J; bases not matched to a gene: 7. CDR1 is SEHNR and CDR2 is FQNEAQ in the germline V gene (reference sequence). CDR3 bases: TGTGCCAGCAGCTCCAGACTAGCGGGGGTAGCAGAGACCCAGTACTTC. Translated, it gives CASSSRLAGVAETQYF.

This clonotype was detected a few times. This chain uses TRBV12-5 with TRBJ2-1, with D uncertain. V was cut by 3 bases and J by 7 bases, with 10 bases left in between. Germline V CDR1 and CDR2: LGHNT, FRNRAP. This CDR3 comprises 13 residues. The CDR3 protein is CASGLTSGNEQFF. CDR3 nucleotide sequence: TGTGCTAGTGGTTTAACTTCCGGGAATGAGCAGTTCTTC.

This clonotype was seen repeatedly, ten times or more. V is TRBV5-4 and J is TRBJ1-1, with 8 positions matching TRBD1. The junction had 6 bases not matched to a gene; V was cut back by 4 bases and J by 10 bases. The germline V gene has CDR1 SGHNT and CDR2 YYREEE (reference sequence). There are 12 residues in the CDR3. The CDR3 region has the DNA TGTGCCAGCAGCGGGACAGGCCCCGGAGCTTTCTTT. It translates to CASSGTGPGAFF.

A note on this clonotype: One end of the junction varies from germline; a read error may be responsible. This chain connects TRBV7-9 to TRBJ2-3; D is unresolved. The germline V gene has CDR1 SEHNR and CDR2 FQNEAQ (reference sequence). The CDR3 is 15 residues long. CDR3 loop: CVSNEMADHTDTQYF. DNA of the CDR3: TGTGTCAGCAACGAAATGGCGGATCACACAGATACGCAGTATTTT.

The CDR3, as DNA: TGCGCCAGCAGCCAAGTTTTTGGGGATTACGAGCAGTACGTC. Translating it yields CASSQVFGDYEQYV. The rearrangement uses TRBV4-1 and TRBJ2-7, with D uncertain. Germline assignment: CDR1 MGHRA and CDR2 YSYEKL. The CDR3 runs to 14 residues. With 1 base removed from V and 4 bases from J, the gap between germline ends came to 11 bases.

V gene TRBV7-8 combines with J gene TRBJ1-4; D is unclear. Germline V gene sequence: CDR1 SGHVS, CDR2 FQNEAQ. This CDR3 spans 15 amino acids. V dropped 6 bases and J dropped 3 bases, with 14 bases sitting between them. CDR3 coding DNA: TGTGCCAGCAGATATACAGTCGGGGCTAATGAAAAACTGTTTTTT. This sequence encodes CASRYTVGANEKLFF.

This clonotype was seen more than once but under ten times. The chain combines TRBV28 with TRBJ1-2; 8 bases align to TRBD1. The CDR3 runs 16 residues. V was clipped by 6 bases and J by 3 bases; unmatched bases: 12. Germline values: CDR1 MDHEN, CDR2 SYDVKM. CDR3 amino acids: CASSLYRDRQHYGYTF. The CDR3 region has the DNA TGTGCCAGCAGCCTCTACAGGGACAGGCAACACTATGGCTACACCTTC.

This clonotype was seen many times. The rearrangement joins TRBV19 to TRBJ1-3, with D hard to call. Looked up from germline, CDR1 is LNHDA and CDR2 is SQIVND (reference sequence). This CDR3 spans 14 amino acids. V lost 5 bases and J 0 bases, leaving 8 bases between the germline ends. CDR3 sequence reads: CASSWGNSGNTIYF. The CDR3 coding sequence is TGTGCCAGTAGTTGGGGTAACTCTGGAAACACCATATATTTT.

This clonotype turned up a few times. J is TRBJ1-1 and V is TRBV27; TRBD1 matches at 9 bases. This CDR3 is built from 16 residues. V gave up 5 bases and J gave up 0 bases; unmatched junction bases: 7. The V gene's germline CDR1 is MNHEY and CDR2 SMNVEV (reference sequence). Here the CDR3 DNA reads TGTGCCAGCAGTCGACCGGGACAGGGTATGAACACTGAAGCTTTCTTT. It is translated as CASSRPGQGMNTEAFF.

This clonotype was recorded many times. CDR3 in DNA: TGTGCCAGCAGCTTAGATAGGGGGACAGGGGCTTCCAAAAACATTCAGTACTTC. Protein: CASSLDRGTGASKNIQYF. The chain recombines TRBV11-2 with TRBJ2-4; 10 bases fit TRBD1. V shed 0 bases, J shed 2 bases, and the junction held 7 bases outside the gene matches. This CDR3 comprises 18 residues. Germline lookup yields CDR1 SGHAT and CDR2 FQNNGV.

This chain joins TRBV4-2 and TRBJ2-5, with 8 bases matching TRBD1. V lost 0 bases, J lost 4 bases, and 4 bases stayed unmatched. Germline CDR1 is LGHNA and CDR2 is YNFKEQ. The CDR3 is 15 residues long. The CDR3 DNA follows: TGTGCCAGCAGCCAAGAAACAGGGGGAAGAGAGACCCAGTACTTC. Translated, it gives CASSQETGGRETQYF.